Described below is a single T cell receptor beta chain sequence and its context. Clones were read by immunoSEQ multiplex PCR, and TCRdb kept only the in-frame ones, dropping some. The table shows around 130,000 clones, with roughly 81% occurring only once. The CDR3 consists of 17 residues. In germline, CDR1 is SGHNT, CDR2 YYREEE (reference sequence). Trimming at V came to 4 bases and at J to 0 bases, leaving 4 bases not matched to a gene. This entry belongs to a study of blood T cell repertoires in COVID-19. Study-level background: Sources were T cells, B-cell-depleted T cells, or PBMCs; the material itself was cDNA or gDNA.

The sample taken for sequencing was peripheral blood. V gene TRBV5-4 combines with J gene TRBJ2-1, with 13 bases that match TRBD2. The TCR originated in a human donor in a cohort sampled during active COVID-19. CDR3 nucleotides: TGTGCCAGCAGCCCCACTAGCGGGGGGGCCTCCTACAATGAGCAGTTCTTC. It specifies CASSPTSGGASYNEQFF.